These T cell receptor beta chains were read from a single sample in a study of T cell responses to AZD1222 COVID-19 vaccine. Sequenced by immunoSEQ multiplex PCR; TCRdb stores in-frame clones only, minus some. The sample has tens of thousands of clones, approximately 86% seen once. This specimen consisted of peripheral blood, obtained on day 0 of AZD1222 vaccination. These receptor sequences come from an adult in good health. Each CDR3 is given with its conserved first and last residue. A D gene is named only where the DNA matches it firmly. Clone size is given for some rows only: seen once, a few or many times, or a class if the clone is expanded.

J: TRBJ1-1
V: TRBV9
D: TRBD1
size: NA
DNA: TGTGCCAGCAGCGGCGCTCAGGGGGTAGCTGAAGCTTTCTTT
CDR3: CASSGAQGVAEAFF

J: TRBJ1-4
V: TRBV19
D: NA
size: once
DNA: TGTGCCAGTACCACGGGGCAACTAAATGAAAAACTGTTTTTT
CDR3: CASTTGQLNEKLFF

J: TRBJ2-1
V: TRBV5-1
D: TRBD2
size: NA
DNA: TGCGCCAGCAGCTTGACTAGCGGGAGACACAATGAGCAGTTCTTC
CDR3: CASSLTSGRHNEQFF

J: TRBJ2-6
V: TRBV5-1
D: TRBD1
size: once
DNA: TGCGCCAGCAGCTTGGACAGGGGTGGGGCCAACGTCCTGACTTTC
CDR3: CASSLDRGGANVLTF

J: TRBJ2-1
V: TRBV5-6
D: TRBD2
size: NA
DNA: TGTGCCAGCAGCTTGACTAGCGGGAGGGCCAATGAGCAGTTCTTC
CDR3: CASSLTSGRANEQFF

J: TRBJ2-1
V: TRBV9
D: TRBD2
size: NA
DNA: TGTGCCAGCAGCCTAGAGACTAGCGGGATGTTCTTC
CDR3: CASSLETSGMFF

J: TRBJ1-2
V: TRBV4-3
D: TRBD1
size: NA
DNA: TGCGCCAGCAGCCAAAGACAGGGTGGCTACACCTTC
CDR3: CASSQRQGGYTF

J: TRBJ1-1
V: TRBV12-3/TRBV12-4
D: NA
size: NA
DNA: TGTGCCATCTTGAGGGATTTTCGGACTGAAGCTTTCTTT
CDR3: CAILRDFRTEAFF

J: TRBJ1-5
V: TRBV18
D: TRBD1
size: once
DNA: TGTGCCAGCTCACCACAACAGGGGGCCAATCAGCCCCAGCATTTT
CDR3: CASSPQQGANQPQHF

J: TRBJ1-3
V: TRBV7-7
D: NA
size: NA
DNA: TGTGCTAGCAGCTTGGGCACAGGGTTTGACACCATATATTTT
CDR3: CASSLGTGFDTIYF

J: TRBJ1-1
V: TRBV28
D: NA
size: once
DNA: TGTGCCAGCAGTTTAATGGGAACTGAAGCTTTCTTT
CDR3: CASSLMGTEAFF

J: TRBJ2-7
V: TRBV6-5
D: TRBD1
size: NA
DNA: TGTGCCAGCAGTTACGGGACAGTGCAGTACTTC
CDR3: CASSYGTVQYF

J: TRBJ2-1
V: TRBV5-5
D: NA
size: NA
DNA: TGTGCCAGCAGCCCGCTCTATGAGCAGTTCTTC
CDR3: CASSPLYEQFF

J: TRBJ2-5
V: TRBV27
D: NA
size: NA
DNA: TGTGCCAGCAGTCCAAGGGACATCTCCCAAGAGACCCAGTACTTC
CDR3: CASSPRDISQETQYF

J: TRBJ1-2
V: TRBV5-1
D: NA
size: NA
DNA: TGCGCCAGCAGCTACCACAGGGTCCTTCACTATGGCTACACCTTC
CDR3: CASSYHRVLHYGYTF

J: TRBJ2-3
V: TRBV4-2
D: TRBD2
size: once
DNA: TGTGCCAGCAGCCCACTAGCGGGAGTAGTTTCCGATACGCAGTATTTT
CDR3: CASSPLAGVVSDTQYF

J: TRBJ2-7
V: TRBV6-1
D: NA
size: NA
DNA: TGTGCCAGCAGTGAAGCACTGGGTAGCTCCTACGAGCAGTACTTC
CDR3: CASSEALGSSYEQYF

J: TRBJ1-2
V: TRBV3-1/TRBV3-2
D: TRBD1
size: NA
DNA: TGTGCCAGCAGCCGGACAGGCTATGGCTACACCTTC
CDR3: CASSRTGYGYTF

J: TRBJ2-2
V: TRBV6-1
D: NA
size: NA
DNA: TGTGCCAGCAGTGAACTCTTCCAAGGGGTCGGGGAGCTGTTTTTT
CDR3: CASSELFQGVGELFF

J: TRBJ2-5
V: TRBV28
D: TRBD1
size: NA
DNA: TGTGCCAGGCCGACAGGGGAAGAGACCCAGTACTTC
CDR3: CARPTGEETQYF

J: TRBJ2-1
V: TRBV7-9
D: NA
size: NA
DNA: TGTGCCAGCAGCTTCGACGAAAATGAGCAGTTCTTC
CDR3: CASSFDENEQFF

J: TRBJ2-4
V: TRBV4-1
D: NA
size: few
DNA: TGCGCCAGCAGCCCCCGGACAGCACTAGCCAAAAACATTCAGTACTTC
CDR3: CASSPRTALAKNIQYF

J: TRBJ2-7
V: TRBV30
D: TRBD2
size: NA
DNA: TGTGCCGGGGGGGTTAGCGAGCAGTACTTC
CDR3: CAGGVSEQYF

J: TRBJ2-1
V: TRBV2
D: NA
size: NA
DNA: TGTGCCACATTACGAGGGCAGGGTAACTACAATGAGCAGTTCTTC
CDR3: CATLRGQGNYNEQFF

J: TRBJ1-1
V: TRBV6-2/TRBV6-3
D: NA
size: NA
DNA: TGTGCCAGCAGTTACTCGACCATGAACACTGAAGCTTTCTTT
CDR3: CASSYSTMNTEAFF

J: TRBJ2-5
V: TRBV7-2
D: TRBD2
size: NA
DNA: TGTGCCAGCACTCTAGCGGCTGCAGGGCCCTCTCAGACCCAGTACTTC
CDR3: CASTLAAAGPSQTQYF

J: TRBJ2-3
V: TRBV9
D: TRBD2
size: once
DNA: TGTGCCAGCAGCGGAACTAGCGGGGTTGTGACTAGCACAGATACGCAGTATTTT
CDR3: CASSGTSGVVTSTDTQYF

J: TRBJ2-7
V: TRBV5-1
D: TRBD2
size: once
DNA: TGCGCCAGCAGCCCGGATCTAGCGGGATACGACGAGCAGTACTTC
CDR3: CASSPDLAGYDEQYF

J: TRBJ2-1
V: TRBV4-2
D: TRBD2
size: NA
DNA: TGTGCCAGCAGCCAAGATCGTTCAGGAGCGGGAAGGGAAAGCAATGAGCAGTTCTTC
CDR3: CASSQDRSGAGRESNEQFF

J: TRBJ1-3
V: TRBV7-2
D: NA
size: NA
DNA: TGTGCCAGCAGTCCCGGGAGCCTTCGAAACACCATATATTTT
CDR3: CASSPGSLRNTIYF

J: TRBJ1-3
V: TRBV6-5
D: NA
size: NA
DNA: TGTGCCAGCAGTCCGGACGGACCCGGGAGAAACACCATATATTTT
CDR3: CASSPDGPGRNTIYF

J: TRBJ2-6
V: TRBV21-1
D: NA
size: NA
DNA: TGTGCCAGAACCTGGATAGTGTCTGTGTTCTCTGGGGCCAACGTCCTGACTTTC
CDR3: CARTWIVSVFSGANVLTF

J: TRBJ2-3
V: TRBV4-2
D: NA
size: NA
DNA: TGTGCCAGCGGCACCACAGATACGCAGTATTTT
CDR3: CASGTTDTQYF

J: TRBJ2-1
V: TRBV20-1
D: TRBD2
size: NA
DNA: TGCAGTGCTAGTGGACTAGCGGGAGGGCTTAGAGACAATGAGCAGTTCTTC
CDR3: CSASGLAGGLRDNEQFF

J: TRBJ2-7
V: TRBV6-6
D: TRBD1
size: NA
DNA: TGTGCCAGCAGTAGATGGAGCTCCGGGACAGGTTATAGCGGTCGTGGCGAGCAGTACTTC
CDR3: CASSRWSSGTGYSGRGEQYF

J: TRBJ2-7
V: TRBV19
D: TRBD2
size: NA
DNA: TGTGCCAGGAGGAGCTTACGGGAGGGCCCCCACGAGCAGTACTTC
CDR3: CARRSLREGPHEQYF

J: TRBJ2-7
V: TRBV29-1
D: NA
size: NA
DNA: TGCAGCGTATACTACGAGCAGTACTTC
CDR3: CSVYYEQYF

J: TRBJ1-2
V: TRBV2
D: NA
size: NA
DNA: TGTGCCAGCAGTGAAGGCAGGGGCCATGGCTACACCTTC
CDR3: CASSEGRGHGYTF

J: TRBJ2-7
V: TRBV20-1
D: NA
size: NA
DNA: TGCAGTGCCAGTCCCCAAACCTACGAGCAGTACTTC
CDR3: CSASPQTYEQYF

J: TRBJ2-7
V: TRBV6-2/TRBV6-3
D: NA
size: NA
DNA: TGTGCCAGCAGCCTTGAATTTAGCGAATCAAGCTCCTACGAGCAGTACTTC
CDR3: CASSLEFSESSSYEQYF

J: TRBJ2-1
V: TRBV10-3
D: TRBD2
size: NA
DNA: TGTGCCACGTCCGGGACTAGCGGTAACAATGAGCAGTTCTTC
CDR3: CATSGTSGNNEQFF